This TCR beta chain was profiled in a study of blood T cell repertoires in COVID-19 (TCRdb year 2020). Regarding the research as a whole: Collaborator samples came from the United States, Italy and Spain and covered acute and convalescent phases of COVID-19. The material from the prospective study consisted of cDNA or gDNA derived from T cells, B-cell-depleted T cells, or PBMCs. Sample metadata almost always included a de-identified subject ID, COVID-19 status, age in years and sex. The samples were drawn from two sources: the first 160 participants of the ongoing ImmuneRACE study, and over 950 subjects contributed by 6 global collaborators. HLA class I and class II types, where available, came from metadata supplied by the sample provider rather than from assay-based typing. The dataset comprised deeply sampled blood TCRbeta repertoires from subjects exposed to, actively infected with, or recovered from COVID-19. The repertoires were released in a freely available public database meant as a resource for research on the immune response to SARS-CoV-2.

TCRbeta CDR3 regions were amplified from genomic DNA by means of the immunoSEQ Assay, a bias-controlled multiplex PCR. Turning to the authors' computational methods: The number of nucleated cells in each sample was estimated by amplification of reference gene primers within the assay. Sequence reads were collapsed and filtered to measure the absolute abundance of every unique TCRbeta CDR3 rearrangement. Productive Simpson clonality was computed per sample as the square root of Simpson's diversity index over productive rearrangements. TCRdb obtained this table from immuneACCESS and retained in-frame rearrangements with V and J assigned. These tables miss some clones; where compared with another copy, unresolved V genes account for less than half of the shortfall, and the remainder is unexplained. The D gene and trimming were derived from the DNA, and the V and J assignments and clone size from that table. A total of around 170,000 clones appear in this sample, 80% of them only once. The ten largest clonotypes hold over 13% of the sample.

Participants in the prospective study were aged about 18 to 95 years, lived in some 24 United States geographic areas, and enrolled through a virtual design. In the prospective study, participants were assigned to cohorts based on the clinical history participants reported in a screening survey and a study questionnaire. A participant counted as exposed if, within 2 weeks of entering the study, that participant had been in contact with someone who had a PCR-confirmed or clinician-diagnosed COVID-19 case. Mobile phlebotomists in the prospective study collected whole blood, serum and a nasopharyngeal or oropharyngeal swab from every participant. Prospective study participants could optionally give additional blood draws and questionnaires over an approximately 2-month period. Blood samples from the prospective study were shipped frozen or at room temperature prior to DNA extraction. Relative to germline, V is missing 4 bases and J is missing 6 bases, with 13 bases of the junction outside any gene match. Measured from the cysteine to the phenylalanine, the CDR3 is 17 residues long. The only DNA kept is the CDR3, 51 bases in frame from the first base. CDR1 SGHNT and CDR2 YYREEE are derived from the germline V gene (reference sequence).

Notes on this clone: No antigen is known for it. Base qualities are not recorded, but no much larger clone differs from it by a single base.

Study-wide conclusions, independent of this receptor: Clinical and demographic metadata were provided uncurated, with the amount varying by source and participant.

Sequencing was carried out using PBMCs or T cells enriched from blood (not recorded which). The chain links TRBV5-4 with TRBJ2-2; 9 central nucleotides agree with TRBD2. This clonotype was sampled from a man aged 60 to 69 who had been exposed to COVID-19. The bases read TGTGCCAGCAGCGACCTGGGGGGCGGGAGGGCCCCCGGGGAGCTGTTTTTT. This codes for CASSDLGGGRAPGELFF.